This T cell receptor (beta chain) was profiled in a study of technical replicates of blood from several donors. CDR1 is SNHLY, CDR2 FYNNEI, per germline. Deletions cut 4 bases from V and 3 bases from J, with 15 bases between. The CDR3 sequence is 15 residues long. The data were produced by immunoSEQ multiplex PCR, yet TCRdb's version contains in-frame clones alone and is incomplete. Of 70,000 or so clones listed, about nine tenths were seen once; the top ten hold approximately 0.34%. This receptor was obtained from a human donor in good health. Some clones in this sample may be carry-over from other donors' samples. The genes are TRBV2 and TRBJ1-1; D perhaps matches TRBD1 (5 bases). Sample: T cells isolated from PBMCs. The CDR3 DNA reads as TGTGCCAGCAGTGCGGGCGCAGGGTGGGACACTGAAGCTTTCTTT. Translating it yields CASSAGAGWDTEAFF.